Presented here are 9 T cell receptor beta chains from one specimen sequenced in a study of beta chain features in type 1 diabetes. Notes on the study in general: The study found moderately but significantly shorter TCRB CDR3s in all four CD4+ subsets of Type 1 diabetes patients.

Investigators reverse transcribed all isolated RNA, so they sequenced expressed TCRB transcripts. Generated by immunoSEQ multiplex PCR, the TCRdb table keeps only in-frame clones and is missing some. The sample has nearly 700,000 clones, 10% to 15% seen once. Their recognized antigens are unknown. Material: naive CD4+ T cells from blood. The receptors shown here come from a man aged 18 to 30 with type 1 diabetes.

A few counts support this clone. The chain has TRBV20-1 and TRBJ1-2; no clear D. This CDR3 contains 10 residues. Germline CDR1 reads DFQATT; CDR2 reads SNEGSKA (reference sequence). V dropped 4 bases and J dropped 1 base, with 1 base sitting between them. Here the CDR3 reads CSANNYGYTF. The CDR3 nucleotides read TGCAGTGCTAATAACTATGGCTACACCTTC.

The gene calls are TRBV5-1 and TRBJ2-7; 8 nucleotides line up with TRBD1. This CDR3 has 16 residues. Trimming at V came to 7 bases and at J to 2 bases, leaving 14 bases not matched to a gene. CDR1 and CDR2 from the germline V gene are SGHRS and YFSETQ. The chain's CDR3 is CASGYGGTGPTYEQYF. CDR3 in DNA: TGCGCCAGCGGCTATGGAGGGACAGGTCCTACCTACGAGCAGTACTTC.

The V gene is TRBV4-1, the J gene TRBJ2-4, with D perhaps TRBD2 (5 bases). V was clipped by 0 bases and J by 7 bases, with 19 bases between them. This CDR3 is 17 amino acids long. Looked up from germline, CDR1 is MGHRA and CDR2 is YSYEKL. For the CDR3, the DNA is TGCGCCAGCAGCCAAGATTGGCGAGGGCCCCAAGGGAACATTCAGTACTTC. It translates to CASSQDWRGPQGNIQYF.

This clone was picked up a small number of times. V gene TRBV5-1 combines with J gene TRBJ2-3; D is possibly TRBD2 (5 bases). Germline V gene sequence: CDR1 SGHRS, CDR2 YFSETQ. The V end was cut by 0 bases, the J end by 6 bases, with 14 bases between. This CDR3 is 15 amino acids long. The DNA for the CDR3 is TGCGCCAGCAGCTTGGTAGCGCTGGAGGCGGATACGCAGTATTTT. Protein product: CASSLVALEADTQYF.

This clone turned up a few times. The V gene is TRBV25-1, the J gene TRBJ2-3; a possible D gene is TRBD2 (5 bases). CDR3 size: 16 residues. Germline V gives CDR1 MGHDK, CDR2 SYGVNS. The germline V and J ends were trimmed by 1 base and 2 bases, with 13 bases remaining between them. The CDR3 DNA follows: TGTGCCAGCAGTGAATCGGGGTTAGAGCCCACAGATACGCAGTATTTT. Amino acid sequence: CASSESGLEPTDTQYF.

On this clone itself: The same CDR3 arises from other DNA sequences in this sample as well. The CDR3 region is CASSYSGSNYGYTF. In DNA, the CDR3 is TGTGCCAGCAGTTACTCTGGATCTAACTATGGCTACACCTTC. This sequence joins TRBV6-5 and TRBJ1-2; D is unresolved. This CDR3 contains 14 residues. Germline CDR1 is MNHEY and CDR2 is SVGAGI. The V and J ends lost 0 bases and 0 bases respectively, with 5 bases between them.

The V and J genes are TRBV4-2 and TRBJ2-5, with 8 nucleotides matching TRBD2. In germline, CDR1 is LGHNA, CDR2 YNFKEQ. J lost 7 bases, V lost 1 base, and 8 bases had no gene match. The CDR3 runs to 15 residues. The CDR3 here is CASSQVTAGVGTQYF. The DNA of the CDR3 is TGTGCCAGCAGCCAAGTAACAGCGGGGGTGGGGACCCAGTACTTC.

The sample holds a few counts of this clone. The rearrangement uses TRBV30 and TRBJ2-3; 14 bases agree with TRBD2. The J segment lost 3 bases and the V segment lost 3 bases, leaving 8 bases of the junction unmatched. Germline V gene sequence: CDR1 GTSNPN, CDR2 SVGIG (reference sequence). The CDR3 is made up of 17 amino acids. The CDR3 here is CAWSPWRTSGGTDTQYF. The CDR3 region has the DNA TGTGCCTGGAGCCCCTGGAGGACTAGCGGGGGGACAGATACGCAGTATTTT.

This clone showed up just a few times. The genes are TRBV25-1 and TRBJ1-4; 8 bases align to TRBD1. Germline CDR1 is MGHDK and CDR2 is SYGVNS. This CDR3 contains 16 residues. The junction had 6 bases not matched to a gene; V was cut back by 3 bases and J by 3 bases. The CDR3 loop is CASSEAGGRANEKLFF. CDR3 DNA: TGTGCCAGCAGTGAGGCAGGGGGCAGGGCTAATGAAAAACTGTTTTTT.